Shown below are 2 T cell receptor beta chains from a single sample sequenced in a study of identical twins. TCRdb re-analysed the 5' RACE reads in MiXCR, keeping a single row per CDR3 protein. The data hold about 570,000 distinct CDR3 sequences, with just under 10% observed a single time. These data were likewise used in another study, on yellow fever vaccine responses in identical twins.

Sequencing was carried out using PBMCs. The receptors were sampled from a woman aged 18-29 years in good health.

This chain joins TRBV7-2 and TRBJ2-2, with D hard to call. The V gene lost 4 bases and the J gene lost 6 bases, with 12 bases spanning the gap. The CDR3 is 14 amino acids. Germline V gives CDR1 SGHTA, CDR2 FQGNSA. The CDR3 region is CASSSVVQPGELFF. The DNA of the CDR3 is TGTGCCAGCAGCTCAGTGGTCCAGCCCGGGGAGCTGTTTTTT.

The chain has TRBV15 and TRBJ1-3; TRBD1 matches 8 bases. CDR1 and CDR2 from the germline V gene are LNHNV and YYDKDF (reference sequence). The CDR3 spans 17 residues. Unmatched junction bases numbered 6, after V lost 2 bases and J lost 0 bases. CDR3 nucleotide sequence: TGTGCCACCAGCAGATCGGACAGGGCTCCCTCTGGAAACACCATATATTTT. Protein: CATSRSDRAPSGNTIYF.